This TCR beta chain was recorded in a study of T cell repertoires in cytomegalovirus infection (dated by TCRdb to between 2018 and 2021). Notes on the research overall: Peptide stimulations targeted recently identified HLA-C-restricted CMV epitopes, whose presentation resists viral immunomodulation, together with well-studied HLA-B-restricted epitopes. Donor HLA type was relevant to the analysis, as public TCR beta signatures indicated carriage of CMV infection together with the matching HLA type.

This specimen's treatment or condition label, per the study, means: in vitro stimulation with specific CMV peptide epitopes to enrich CMV-specific T cells. According to the germline V gene, CDR1 reads SGHVS and CDR2 reads FNYEAQ. The CDR3 spans 15 residues, from the cysteine through the phenylalanine. Only CDR3 DNA remains: 45 bases, in frame from the first base. For this chain, trimming is 4 bases at the V end and 5 bases at the J end, and the number of junction bases without a gene match is 10. On the study overall, not on this receptor specifically: The ex vivo response was dominated by HLA-C-restricted CMV-specific TCR beta clonotypes, which also provided the single most frequent clonotype in two of eight donors. Cumulative frequency of public TCR beta family members discriminated carriers of CMV infection plus the relevant HLA type in this cohort and an independent 352-donor cohort.

Turning to this clonotype: The antigen it binds to is not known. The sample holds no much larger clone one base away, and base qualities are not on file.

Sequencing was performed on an Illumina HiSeq 1500. TCRdb applied fastp at Q25 and MiXCR to the public reads, then kept only in-frame beta chains. A single entry per CDR3 protein holds the most common genes and DNA from its merged rows. This sample holds some 800,000 distinct CDR3 sequences; approximately 32% were observed only once. The ten largest clones represent over 10% of the sample. The chain was built from TRBV7-6 and TRBJ1-2, and TRBD1 aligns with 7 junction nucleotides. This receptor was identified in a human donor in good health (CMV status not recorded). Some clones in this sample may be carry-over from other donors' samples. The sample here was cultured CD8+ T cells from PBMCs, taken from culture after CMV antigen stimulation. The nucleotide sequence reads TGTGCCAGCAGCTCGGATTGGGACAGTGTATATGGCTACACCTTC. It specifies CASSSDWDSVYGYTF.